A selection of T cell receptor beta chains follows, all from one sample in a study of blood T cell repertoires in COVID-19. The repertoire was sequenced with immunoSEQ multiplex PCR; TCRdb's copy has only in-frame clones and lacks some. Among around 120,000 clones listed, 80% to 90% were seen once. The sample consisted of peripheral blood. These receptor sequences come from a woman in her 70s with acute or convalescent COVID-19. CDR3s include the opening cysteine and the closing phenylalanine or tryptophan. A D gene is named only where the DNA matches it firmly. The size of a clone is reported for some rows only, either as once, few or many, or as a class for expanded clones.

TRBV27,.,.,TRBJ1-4,CASSRGAEKLFF,TGTGCCAGCAGTCGTGGGGCGGAAAAACTGTTTTTT
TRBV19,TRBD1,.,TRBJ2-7,CASSTGTGSYEQYF,TGTGCCAGTAGTACCGGGACAGGGTCCTACGAGCAGTACTTC
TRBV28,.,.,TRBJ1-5,CASIHGGSNQPQHF,TGTGCCAGCATCCATGGAGGGAGCAATCAGCCCCAGCATTTT
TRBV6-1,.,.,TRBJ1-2,CASSEGVIRAGANYGYTF,TGTGCCAGCAGTGAAGGGGTCATCAGGGCCGGAGCTAACTATGGCTACACCTTC
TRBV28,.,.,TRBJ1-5,CASSLGQNNQPQHF,TGTGCCAGCAGTTTAGGACAGAACAATCAGCCCCAGCATTTT
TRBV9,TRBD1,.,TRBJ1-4,CASSPQGATNEKLFF,TGTGCCAGCAGCCCCCAGGGGGCAACTAATGAAAAACTGTTTTTT
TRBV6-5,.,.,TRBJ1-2,CASSYSMGFYGYTF,TGTGCCAGCAGTTACTCGATGGGCTTCTATGGCTACACCTTC
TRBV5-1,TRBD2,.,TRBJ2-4,CASSGGTSGLLAKNIQYF,TGCGCCAGCAGCGGTGGGACTAGCGGGCTACTAGCCAAAAACATTCAGTACTTC
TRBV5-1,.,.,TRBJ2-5,CASSWGGQVQETQYF,TGCGCCAGCAGCTGGGGAGGACAGGTACAAGAGACCCAGTACTTC
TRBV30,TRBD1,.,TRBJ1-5,CACTDRDNQPQHF,TGTGCCTGCACGGACAGGGACAATCAGCCCCAGCATTTT
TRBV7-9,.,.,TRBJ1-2,CASSLEEVIGTF,TGTGCCAGCAGCTTAGAAGAGGTTATCGGGACCTTC
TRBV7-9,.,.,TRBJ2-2,CASSRRRTPGGLNTGELFF,TGTGCCAGCAGCCGACGCCGAACTCCAGGGGGGCTGAACACCGGGGAGCTGTTTTTT
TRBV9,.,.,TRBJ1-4,CASSVGTTHATNEKLFF,TGTGCCAGCAGCGTAGGGACAACCCACGCAACTAATGAAAAACTGTTTTTT
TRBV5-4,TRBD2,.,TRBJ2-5,CASSWTSFGETQYF,TGTGCCAGCAGCTGGACTAGCTTTGGTGAGACCCAGTACTTC
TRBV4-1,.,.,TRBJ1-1,CASSQPVLNTEAFF,TGCGCCAGCAGCCAACCAGTTCTGAACACTGAAGCTTTCTTT
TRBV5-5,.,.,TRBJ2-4,CASSPLWGEEVKNIQYF,TGTGCCAGCAGCCCGCTTTGGGGGGAAGAGGTCAAAAACATTCAGTACTTC
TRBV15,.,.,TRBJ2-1,CATSRVGGNEQFF,TGTGCCACCAGCAGAGTGGGGGGCAATGAGCAGTTCTTC
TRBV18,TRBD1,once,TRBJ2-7,CASSPGTGPTYEQYF,TGTGCCAGCTCACCCGGGACAGGTCCCACCTACGAGCAGTACTTC
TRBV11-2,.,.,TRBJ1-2,CASSTWLRSHSNYGYTF,TGTGCCAGCAGCACGTGGTTGAGATCCCATTCTAACTATGGCTACACCTTC
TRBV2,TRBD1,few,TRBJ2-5,CASTPGQGGETQYF,TGTGCCAGCACCCCGGGACAGGGGGGAGAGACCCAGTACTTC
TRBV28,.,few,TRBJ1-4,CASRPSGQLFEKLFF,TGTGCCAGCAGGCCATCCGGACAGCTTTTTGAAAAACTGTTTTTT
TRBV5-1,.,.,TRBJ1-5,CASSLGGAYSNQPQHF,TGCGCCAGCAGCTTAGGTGGGGCGTATAGCAATCAGCCCCAGCATTTT
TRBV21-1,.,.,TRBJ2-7,CASVGARSYEQYF,TGTGCCAGCGTAGGAGCACGCTCCTACGAGCAGTACTTC
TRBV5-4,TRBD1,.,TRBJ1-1,CASSSQGAATEAFF,TGTGCCAGCAGCTCCCAGGGGGCCGCCACTGAAGCTTTCTTT
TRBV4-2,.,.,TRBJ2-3,CASSQERGASTDTQYF,TGTGCCAGCAGCCAAGAACGGGGGGCGAGCACAGATACGCAGTATTTT
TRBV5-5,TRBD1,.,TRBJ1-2,CASSLGSTGYNGYTF,TGTGCCAGCAGCTTGGGGTCGACAGGGTACAATGGCTACACCTTC
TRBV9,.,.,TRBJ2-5,CASSVVGGAGETQYF,TGTGCCAGCAGCGTAGTGGGGGGGGCTGGAGAGACCCAGTACTTC
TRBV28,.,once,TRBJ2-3,CASSQGQTTDTQYF,TGTGCCAGCAGCCAGGGGCAGACCACAGATACGCAGTATTTT
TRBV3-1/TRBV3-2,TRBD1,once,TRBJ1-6,CASSQGPGQGNSPLHF,TGTGCCAGCAGCCAAGGACCGGGACAGGGGAATTCACCCCTCCACTTT
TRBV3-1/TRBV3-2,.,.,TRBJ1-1,CASSQSGNTEAFF,TGTGCCAGCAGCCAGAGCGGGAACACTGAAGCTTTCTTT
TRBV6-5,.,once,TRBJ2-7,CASSLGGPPGYEQYF,TGTGCCAGCAGTTTAGGCGGCCCCCCGGGCTACGAGCAGTACTTC
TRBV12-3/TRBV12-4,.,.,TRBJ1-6,CASSLSVNSPLHF,TGTGCCAGCAGTTTGTCAGTTAATTCACCCCTCCACTTT
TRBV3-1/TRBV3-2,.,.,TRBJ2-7,CASSVARSYEQYF,TGTGCCAGCAGCGTAGCCCGCTCCTACGAGCAGTACTTC
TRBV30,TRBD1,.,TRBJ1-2,CAWTSQGYNYGYTF,TGTGCCTGGACCTCACAGGGGTATAACTATGGCTACACCTTC
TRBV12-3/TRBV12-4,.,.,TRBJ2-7,CASSPTSYEQYF,TGTGCCAGCAGTCCGACATCCTACGAGCAGTACTTC
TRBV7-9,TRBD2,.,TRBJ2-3,CASSYWTSGTSTDTQYF,TGTGCCAGCAGCTACTGGACTAGCGGGACCAGCACAGATACGCAGTATTTT
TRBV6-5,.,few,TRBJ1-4,CASTPGGEEKLFF,TGTGCCAGCACCCCCGGGGGGGAGGAAAAACTGTTTTTT
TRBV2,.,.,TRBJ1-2,CASTRTEISYGYTF,TGTGCCAGCACCCGGACAGAAATAAGCTATGGCTACACCTTC
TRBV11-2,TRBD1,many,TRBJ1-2,CASSLFRGTGGRGYTF,TGTGCCAGCAGCCTGTTCCGGGGGACAGGGGGCAGAGGCTACACCTTC
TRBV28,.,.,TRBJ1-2,CASNLLRVNYGYTF,TGTGCCAGCAACCTGCTCAGGGTGAACTATGGCTACACCTTC
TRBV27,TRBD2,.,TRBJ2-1,CASSPSGGGPQRREQFF,TGTGCCAGCAGCCCCTCCGGGGGGGGGCCTCAGCGGAGGGAGCAGTTCTTC
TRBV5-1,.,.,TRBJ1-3,CASSQTGSGNTIYF,TGCGCCAGCAGTCAGACAGGCTCTGGAAACACCATATATTTT
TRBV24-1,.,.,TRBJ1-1,CATSDSGQGGGTEAFF,.
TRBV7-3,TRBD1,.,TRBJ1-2,CASSRGGTGEEGYTF,TGTGCCAGCAGCCGTGGGGGGACAGGGGAGGAAGGCTACACCTTC
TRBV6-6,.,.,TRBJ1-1,CASSYSRGTEAFF,TGTGCCAGCAGTTACTCGAGGGGGACTGAAGCTTTCTTT
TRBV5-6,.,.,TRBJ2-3,CASSLDGGERLTDTQYF,TGTGCCAGCAGCTTGGACGGAGGGGAAAGGCTCACAGATACGCAGTATTTT
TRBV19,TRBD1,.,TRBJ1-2,CASSPQGLEQGTYGYTF,TGTGCCAGTAGCCCACAGGGTCTCGAACAGGGGACCTATGGCTACACCTTC
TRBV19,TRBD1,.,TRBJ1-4,CASSTGQGASNEKLFF,TGTGCCAGTAGTACGGGACAGGGGGCCTCGAATGAAAAACTGTTTTTT
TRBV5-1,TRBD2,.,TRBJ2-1,CASSLGSGDYNEQFF,TGCGCCAGCAGCTTAGGTAGCGGGGACTACAATGAGCAGTTCTTC
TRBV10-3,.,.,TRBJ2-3,CAISGQGDRGDTQYF,TGTGCCATCAGTGGCCAGGGTGATCGGGGGGATACGCAGTATTTT
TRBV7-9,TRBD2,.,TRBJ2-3,CASSSGLAPDTQYF,TGTGCCAGCAGCTCAGGACTAGCACCAGATACGCAGTATTTT
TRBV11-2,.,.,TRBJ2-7,CASSTSSGSYEQYF,TGTGCCAGCAGCACCTCCTCGGGATCCTACGAGCAGTACTTC
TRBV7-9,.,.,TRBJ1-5,CASSLGTEGAQHF,TGTGCCAGCAGCTTAGGGACCGAAGGGGCCCAGCATTTT
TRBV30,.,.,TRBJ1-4,CAWSVLGAGRTNEKLFF,TGTGCCTGGAGTGTACTAGGGGCAGGGAGGACTAATGAAAAACTGTTTTTT
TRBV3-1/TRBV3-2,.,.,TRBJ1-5,CASSQDREGTGNQPQHF,TGTGCCAGCAGCCAAGATCGGGAGGGGACGGGGAATCAGCCCCAGCATTTT
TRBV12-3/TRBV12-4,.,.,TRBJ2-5,CASSRLEETQYF,TGTGCCAGCAGTAGACTTGAAGAGACCCAGTACTTC
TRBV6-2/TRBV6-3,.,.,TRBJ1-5,CASSYGLQENQPQHF,TGTGCCAGCAGTTACGGTTTACAGGAAAATCAGCCCCAGCATTTT
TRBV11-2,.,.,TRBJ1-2,CASSLSRGYTF,TGTGCCAGCAGCCTTTCTCGGGGCTACACCTTC